Described below is a single T cell receptor (beta chain) sequence and its context. Trimming pared 7 bases from V and 4 bases from J, leaving 22 bases between. The CDR3 has 16 amino acids. Germline CDR1 is MNHEY and CDR2 is SVGAGI. Germline DNA was also extracted, and blood RNA derived from unsorted whole blood. The data belong to a study of tumor-infiltrating lymphocytes in primary liver carcinoma. Total RNA amounting to roughly 0.5 ug was the source from which TCR beta cDNA was made with a constant-region primer. Libraries of TCR beta came from three nested multiplex PCR rounds with slightly modified ARM-PCR. TRBV1-TRBV30 forward and Cbeta reverse primers drove the first two approximately 11-cycle rounds. TCRdb re-called the multiplex PCR reads through MiXCR, storing one row per CDR3 protein. The sample holds approximately 330,000 distinct CDR3 sequences, about two thirds seen once.

The origin of this receptor is a middle-aged man with primary liver carcinoma and hepatitis B virus infection. Sequenced: peripheral blood. This rearrangement joins TRBV6-5 to TRBJ1-1, with D uncertain. The CDR3, as DNA: TGTGCCAGCAACCGACGGCGGCGAGGAAAGGGCACTGAAGCTTTCTTT. Amino acid sequence: CASNRRRRGKGTEAFF.